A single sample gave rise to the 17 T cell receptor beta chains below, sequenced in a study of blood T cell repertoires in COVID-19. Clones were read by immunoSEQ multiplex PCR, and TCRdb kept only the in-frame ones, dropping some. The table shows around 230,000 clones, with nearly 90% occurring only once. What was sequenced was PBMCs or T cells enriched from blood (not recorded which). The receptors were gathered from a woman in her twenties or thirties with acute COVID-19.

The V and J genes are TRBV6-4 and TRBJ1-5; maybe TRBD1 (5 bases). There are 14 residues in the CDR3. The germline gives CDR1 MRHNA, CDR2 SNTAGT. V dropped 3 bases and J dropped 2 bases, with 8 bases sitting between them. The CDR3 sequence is CASSEGAGNQPQHF. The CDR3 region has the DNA TGTGCCAGCAGTGAAGGGGCGGGCAATCAGCCCCAGCATTTT.

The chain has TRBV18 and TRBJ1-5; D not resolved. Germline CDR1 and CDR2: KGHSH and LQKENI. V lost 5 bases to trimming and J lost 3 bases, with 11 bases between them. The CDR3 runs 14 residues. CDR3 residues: CASSSADLNQPQHF. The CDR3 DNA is TGTGCCAGCTCATCCGCGGATCTCAATCAGCCCCAGCATTTT.

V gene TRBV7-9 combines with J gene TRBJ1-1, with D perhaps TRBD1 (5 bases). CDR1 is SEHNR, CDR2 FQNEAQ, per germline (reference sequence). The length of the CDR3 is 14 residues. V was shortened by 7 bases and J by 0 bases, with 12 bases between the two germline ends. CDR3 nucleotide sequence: TGTGCCAGCACCAAAGGGGCTATGAACACTGAAGCTTTCTTT. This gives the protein CASTKGAMNTEAFF.

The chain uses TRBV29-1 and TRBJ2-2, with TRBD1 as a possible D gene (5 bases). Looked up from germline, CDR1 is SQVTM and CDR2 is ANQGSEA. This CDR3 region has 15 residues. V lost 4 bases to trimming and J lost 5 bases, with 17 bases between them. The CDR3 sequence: CSVGVAGPMTGELFF. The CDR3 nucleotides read TGCAGCGTTGGGGTGGCAGGGCCGATGACCGGGGAGCTGTTTTTT.

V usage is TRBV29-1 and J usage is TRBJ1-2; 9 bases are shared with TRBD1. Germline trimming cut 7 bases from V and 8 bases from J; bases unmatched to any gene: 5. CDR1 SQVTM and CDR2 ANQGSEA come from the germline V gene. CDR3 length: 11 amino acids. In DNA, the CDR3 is TGCAGCGCCTGGACAGGGGACGGCTACACCTTC. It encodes CSAWTGDGYTF.

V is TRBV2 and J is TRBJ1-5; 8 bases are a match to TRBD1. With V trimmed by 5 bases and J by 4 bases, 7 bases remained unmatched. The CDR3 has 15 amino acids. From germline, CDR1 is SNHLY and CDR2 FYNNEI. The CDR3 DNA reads TGTGCCAGCAGTCCTGACAGGGGCGCAAATCAGCCCCAGCATTTT. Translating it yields CASSPDRGANQPQHF.

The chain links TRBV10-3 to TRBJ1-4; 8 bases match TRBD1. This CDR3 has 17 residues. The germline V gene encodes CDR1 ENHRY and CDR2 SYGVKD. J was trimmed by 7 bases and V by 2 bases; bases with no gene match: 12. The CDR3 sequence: CAISEGIQGGGPEKLFF. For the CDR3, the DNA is TGTGCCATCAGTGAGGGAATACAGGGGGGAGGGCCTGAAAAACTGTTTTTT.

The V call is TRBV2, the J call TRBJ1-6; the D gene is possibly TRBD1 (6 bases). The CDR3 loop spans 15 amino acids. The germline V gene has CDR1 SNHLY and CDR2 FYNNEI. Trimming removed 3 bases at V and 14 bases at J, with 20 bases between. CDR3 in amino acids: CASSELRDTGLALHF. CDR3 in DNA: TGTGCCAGCAGTGAGTTACGGGACACAGGGTTAGCCCTCCACTTT.

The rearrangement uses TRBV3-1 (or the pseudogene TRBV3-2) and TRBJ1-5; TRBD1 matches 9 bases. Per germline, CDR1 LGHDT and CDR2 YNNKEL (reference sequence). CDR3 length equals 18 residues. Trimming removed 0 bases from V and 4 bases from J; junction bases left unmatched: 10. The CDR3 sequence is CASSQEIGTGSRNQPQHF. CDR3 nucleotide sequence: TGTGCCAGCAGCCAAGAAATAGGGACAGGGAGTAGGAATCAGCCCCAGCATTTT.

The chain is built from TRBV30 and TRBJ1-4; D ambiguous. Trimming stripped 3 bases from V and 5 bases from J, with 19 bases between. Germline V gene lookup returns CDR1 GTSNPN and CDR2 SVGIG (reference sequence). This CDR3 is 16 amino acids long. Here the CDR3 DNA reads TGTGCCTGGAGCGAACGTGATTTAGAATTAAATGAAAAACTGTTTTTT. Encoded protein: CAWSERDLELNEKLFF.

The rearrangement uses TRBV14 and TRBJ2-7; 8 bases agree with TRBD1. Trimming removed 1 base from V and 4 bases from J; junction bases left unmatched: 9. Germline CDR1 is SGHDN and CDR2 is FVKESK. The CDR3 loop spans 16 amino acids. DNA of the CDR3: TGTGCCAGCAGCCAAGCTGGGCAGGGGGCGTTATACGAGCAGTACTTC. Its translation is CASSQAGQGALYEQYF.

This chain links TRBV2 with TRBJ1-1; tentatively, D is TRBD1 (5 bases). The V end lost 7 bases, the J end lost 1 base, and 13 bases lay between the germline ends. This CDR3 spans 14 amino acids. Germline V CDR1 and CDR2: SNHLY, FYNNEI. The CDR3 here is CASTGGIQNTEAFF. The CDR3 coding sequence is TGTGCCAGCACCGGGGGGATCCAGAACACTGAAGCTTTCTTT.

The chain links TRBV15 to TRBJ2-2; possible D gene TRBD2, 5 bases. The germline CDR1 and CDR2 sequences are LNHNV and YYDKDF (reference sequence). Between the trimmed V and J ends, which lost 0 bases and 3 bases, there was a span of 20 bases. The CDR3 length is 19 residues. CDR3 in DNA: TGTGCCACCAGCAGAGATTTTTTGGTCCGGCAGAGGGACACCGGGGAGCTGTTTTTT. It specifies CATSRDFLVRQRDTGELFF.

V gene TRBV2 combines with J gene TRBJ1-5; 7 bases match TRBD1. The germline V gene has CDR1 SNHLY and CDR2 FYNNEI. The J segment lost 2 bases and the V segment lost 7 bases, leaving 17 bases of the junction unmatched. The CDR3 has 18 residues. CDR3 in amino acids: CASTRSFQGVLGNQPQHF. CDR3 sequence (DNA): TGTGCCAGCACCCGATCCTTTCAGGGGGTGTTGGGCAATCAGCCCCAGCATTTT.

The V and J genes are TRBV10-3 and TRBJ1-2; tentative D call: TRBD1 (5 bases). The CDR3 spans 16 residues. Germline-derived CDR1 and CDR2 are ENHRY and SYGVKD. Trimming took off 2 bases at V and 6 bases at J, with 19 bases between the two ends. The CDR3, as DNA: TGTGCCATCAGTGAGAACGGAGGGGTAGGGGTGGATGGCTACACCTTC. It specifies CAISENGGVGVDGYTF.

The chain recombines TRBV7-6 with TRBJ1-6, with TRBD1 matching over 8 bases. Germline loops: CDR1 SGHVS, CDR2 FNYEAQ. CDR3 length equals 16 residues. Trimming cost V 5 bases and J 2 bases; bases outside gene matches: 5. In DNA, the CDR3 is TGTGCCAGCAGCACCACAGGGGGAGCCTATAATTCACCCCTCCACTTT. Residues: CASSTTGGAYNSPLHF.

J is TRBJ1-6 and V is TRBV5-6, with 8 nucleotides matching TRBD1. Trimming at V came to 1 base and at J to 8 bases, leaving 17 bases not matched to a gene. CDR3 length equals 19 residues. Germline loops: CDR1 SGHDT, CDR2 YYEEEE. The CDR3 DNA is TGTGCCAGCAGCTTGACCGTACGTGGGTCAGGCAGGGGGCATTCACCCCTCCACTTT. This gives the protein CASSLTVRGSGRGHSPLHF.